This is a list of T cell receptor beta chains from one sample in a study of T cell changes during pregnancy in multiple sclerosis. Data came from immunoSEQ multiplex PCR; TCRdb stores just in-frame clones and leaves some out. The sample records roughly 100,000 clones, 91% being singletons. The material sequenced was peripheral blood, taken after pregnancy. The receptors come from a female donor in good health, enrolled as a control in a pregnancy study. The CDR3 runs from the conserved cysteine through the conserved F or W. The D gene is left open where the match is weak. The size entry is marked missing in some rows and otherwise reads once, few, many or a size class.

TRBJ2-6	once	NA	17	TRBV4-3	TGCGCCAGCAGCCGAAGTAACGTCTACTCTGGGGCCAACGTCCTGACTTTC	CASSRSNVYSGANVLTF
TRBJ2-1	NA	TRBD2	17	TRBV4-3	TGCGCCAGCAGCCAAGTTAGCGGGACATATACATACAATGAGCAGTTCTTC	CASSQVSGTYTYNEQFF
TRBJ1-3	NA	NA	16	TRBV5-1	TGCGCCAGCAGCTTGCGGGGGACCATTTCAGGAAACACCATATATTTT	CASSLRGTISGNTIYF
TRBJ1-2	NA	NA	14	TRBV18	TGTGCCAGCTCACCACCTTCCCAGGTCTATGGCTACACCTTC	CASSPPSQVYGYTF
TRBJ2-1	NA	NA	15	TRBV6-5	TGTGCCAGCAGAGTAGGTGACTACGGCTACAATGAGCAGTTCTTC	CASRVGDYGYNEQFF
TRBJ2-2	NA	NA	14	TRBV18	TGTGCCAGCTCACCCCGAGATGGCACCGGGGAGCTGTTTTTT	CASSPRDGTGELFF
TRBJ2-1	NA	TRBD2	20	TRBV4-1	TGCGCCAGCAGCCAATCGTTGTCTAGCGGGGGAGCTACTTCCTACAATGAGCAGTTCTTC	CASSQSLSSGGATSYNEQFF
TRBJ2-3	NA	NA	15	TRBV6-4	TGTGCCAGCAGAAGACTACTACCTAGCACAGATACGCAGTATTTT	CASRRLLPSTDTQYF
TRBJ1-2	NA	NA	10	TRBV29-1	TGCAGCGGCGGATCTGGCTCCTACACCTTC	CSGGSGSYTF
TRBJ2-1	NA	TRBD2	16	TRBV6-4	TGTGCCAGCAGCGAGGGGGGGCTAGCGGGCCCCAATGAGCAGTTCTTC	CASSEGGLAGPNEQFF
TRBJ1-1	once	NA	14	TRBV5-1	TGCGCCAGCAGGACAACAGGGCTTGTATCTGAAGCTTTCTTT	CASRTTGLVSEAFF
TRBJ2-2	once	NA	12	TRBV2	TGTGCCAGCAGTGAGTGGCAACAGTCGCTGTTTTTT	CASSEWQQSLFF
TRBJ2-2	NA	NA	14	TRBV7-2	TGTGCCAGCAGCATAGGACAGAACACCGGGGAGCTGTTTTTT	CASSIGQNTGELFF